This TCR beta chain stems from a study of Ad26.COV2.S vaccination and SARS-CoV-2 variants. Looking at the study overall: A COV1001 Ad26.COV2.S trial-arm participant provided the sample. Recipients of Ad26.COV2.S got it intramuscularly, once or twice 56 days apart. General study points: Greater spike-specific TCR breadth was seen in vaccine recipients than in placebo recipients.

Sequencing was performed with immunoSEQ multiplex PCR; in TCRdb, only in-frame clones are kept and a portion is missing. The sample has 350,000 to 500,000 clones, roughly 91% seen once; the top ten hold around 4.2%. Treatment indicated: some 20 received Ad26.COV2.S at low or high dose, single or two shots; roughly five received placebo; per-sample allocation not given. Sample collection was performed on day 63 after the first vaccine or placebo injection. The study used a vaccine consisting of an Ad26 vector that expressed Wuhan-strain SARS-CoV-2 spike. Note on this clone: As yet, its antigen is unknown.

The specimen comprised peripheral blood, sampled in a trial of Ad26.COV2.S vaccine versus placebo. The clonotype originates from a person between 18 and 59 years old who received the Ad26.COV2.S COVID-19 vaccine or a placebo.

The CDR3 spells CASSLDSSGGTDTQYF. The CDR3 DNA reads TGCGCCAGCAGCTTGGATTCTAGCGGGGGCACAGATACGCAGTATTTT. This chain uses TRBV5-1 with TRBJ2-3, with 9 bases identical to TRBD2. The germline V gene has CDR1 SGHRS and CDR2 YFSETQ. The CDR3 is 16 amino acids. V lost 0 bases, J lost 1 base, and 3 bases stayed unmatched. Combining the CDR3 with reference TRBV5-1 and TRBJ2-3 gives the whole variable domain KAGVTQTPRYLIKTRGQQVTLSCSPISGHRSVSWYQQTPGQGLQFLFEYFSETQRNKGNFPGRFSGRQFSNSRSEMNVSTLELGDSALYLCASSLDSSGGTDTQYFGPGTRLTVL.